This T cell receptor beta chain was captured in a study of T cells after yellow fever vaccination. General study results and limits: Sorted repertoires could include abundant contaminating clonotypes from bulk cells.

The CDR3 has 11 residues. Trimming pared 0 bases from V and 6 bases from J, leaving 3 bases between. The V gene's germline CDR1 is SGHTA and CDR2 FQGNSA. As TCR cDNA was made by 5'RACE template switching, a universal primer site and UMIs were added. TCRdb independently ran MiXCR on the 5' RACE reads; one entry per CDR3 protein. The data hold 130,000 or so distinct CDR3 sequences, with 12% to 15% observed a single time. Details on this clonotype: Its antigen remains unknown.

The genes are TRBV7-2 and TRBJ2-7; D gene uncertain. The origin of this receptor is a young man who received the YFV17D yellow fever vaccine. The sequencing here drew on CD8+ T cells sorted from PBMCs, taken 5 days after the yellow fever booster vaccination. The CDR3 sequence: CASSLAVEQYF. CDR3 in DNA: TGTGCCAGCAGCTTAGCAGTCGAGCAGTACTTC.